This T cell receptor (beta chain) was captured in a study of sequential checkpoint blockade in melanoma. Study-level background: Patients were randomized 1:1 to nivolumab-then-ipilimumab or ipilimumab-then-nivolumab first-line. Both treatment sequences were followed by maintenance nivolumab.

Using immunoSEQ multiplex PCR, the repertoire was profiled, and TCRdb retains in-frame clones only, with some absent. This sample has 25,000 to 30,000 clones, with roughly 80% found just once. Trimming stripped 5 bases from V and 6 bases from J, with 11 bases between. The CDR3 contains 12 residues. CDR1 and CDR2 (germline): MNHEY, SMNVEV (reference sequence). Specified treatment: randomized to nivolumab then ipilimumab (arm A) or the reverse (arm B). DNA-damaging chemotherapy had not been given to any patient beforehand. Sorted cells were live CD3+CD8+, lacking CD19 and CD56, from PBMCs. The clonotype was recovered from a human donor with melanoma. The V call is TRBV27, the J call TRBJ2-7, with a tentative D call TRBD2 (6 bases). Sequencing was performed on CD8+ T cells sorted from blood (inferred from file names), taken from a patient given nivolumab and ipilimumab in sequence. Here the CDR3 DNA reads TGTGCCAGCAGTCTTAGCGGAGCCGAGCAGTACTTC. Translating gives CASSLSGAEQYF.